A selection of T cell receptor beta chains follows, all from one sample in a study of CD8+ T cells in alopecia areata. The repertoire was sequenced with immunoSEQ multiplex PCR; TCRdb's copy has only in-frame clones and lacks some. The table records about 150,000 clones, less than 65% of them present only once. The sequenced material came from CD8+ T cells sorted from blood. The receptors originated from a human donor in good health. CDR3s include the opening cysteine and the closing phenylalanine or tryptophan. The D gene is left open where the match is weak. Expanded clones are given a class, and other clones once, few, many or no size at all.

TGCGCCAGCAGCTGGAGGGGCGACGGAGCCTACGAGCAGTACTTC	CASSWRGDGAYEQYF	-	TRBJ2-7	-	TRBV5-1
TGTGCCAGCAGTTTAGTCGGCGAGATGAACACTGAAGCTTTCTTT	CASSLVGEMNTEAFF	-	TRBJ1-1	-	TRBV27
TGTGCCAGCAGTGAAGCCAGGTACTCCTACGAGCAGTACTTC	CASSEARYSYEQYF	-	TRBJ2-7	-	TRBV2
TGTGCCACCAGCTCACTCCCGGGAGAGACCCAGTACTTC	CATSSLPGETQYF	-	TRBJ2-5	-	TRBV15
TGTGCCAGCAGCCGACCCAGCGGGAGGGAGGTAGATACGCAGTATTTT	CASSRPSGREVDTQYF	-	TRBJ2-3	TRBD2	TRBV13
TGCAGCGTTTTGACAGTCAGTGGAAACACCATATATTTT	CSVLTVSGNTIYF	-	TRBJ1-3	-	TRBV29-1
TGTGCCAGCAGTGACTCCTACAATGAGCAGTTCTTC	CASSDSYNEQFF	-	TRBJ2-1	-	TRBV2
TGTGCCAGCATTGCGAGCGGGAGCTCCTACAATGAGCAGTTCTTC	CASIASGSSYNEQFF	few	TRBJ2-1	TRBD2	TRBV6-5
TGCGCCAGCAGTCAACCTCTCCGACAGGACTACGAGCAGTACTTC	CASSQPLRQDYEQYF	few	TRBJ2-7	-	TRBV23-1
TGTGCCACCAGCAGTATCCGGGACACCTCTAACTATGGCTACACCTTC	CATSSIRDTSNYGYTF	-	TRBJ1-2	-	TRBV15
TGTGCCAGCAGCCCCGACAGGGGATTTCGGGAAGCTTTCTTT	CASSPDRGFREAFF	few	TRBJ1-1	TRBD1	TRBV11-1
TGCAGTGGGTCGAGCAGAATACATAATTCACCCCTCCACTTT	CSGSSRIHNSPLHF	few	TRBJ1-6	-	TRBV29-1
TGCAGCGTAGTTCTAGCGGGAGGGCCAGTAATCGCAGAGACCCAGTACTTC	CSVVLAGGPVIAETQYF	-	TRBJ2-5	TRBD2	TRBV29-1
TGTGCCAGCAGCTTAGGTGTCGGCAATGAGCAGTTCTTC	CASSLGVGNEQFF	-	TRBJ2-1	-	TRBV7-9
TGTGCCAGCAGCTTAATGGCTAGCCCCGAAATCTACGAGCAGTACTTC	CASSLMASPEIYEQYF	few	TRBJ2-7	-	TRBV11-2
TGTGCCAGCAGTTTAGACCCGCGTTACGAGCAGTACTTC	CASSLDPRYEQYF	-	TRBJ2-7	-	TRBV27
TGTGCCAGCAGTGGGGGTTTGGATAGCGGACGTTACGAGCAGTACTTC	CASSGGLDSGRYEQYF	-	TRBJ2-7	-	TRBV27
TGCAGCGTTGCGGGACAGGGGGGAGAATACAATGAGCAGTTCTTC	CSVAGQGGEYNEQFF	few	TRBJ2-1	TRBD1	TRBV29-1
TGTGCCAGCAGCTCCTCTAGCGGGAGTTGGAATGAGCAGTTCTTC	CASSSSSGSWNEQFF	-	TRBJ2-1	TRBD2	TRBV7-8
TGTGCCAGCAGTGAGGGCAGGGGGAGCAATCAGCCCCAGCATTTT	CASSEGRGSNQPQHF	-	TRBJ1-5	TRBD1	TRBV2
TGCGCCAGCAGACCACGGAGCTCCTACAATGAGCAGTTCTTC	CASRPRSSYNEQFF	-	TRBJ2-1	-	TRBV5-1
TGCAGCGTTGAAGGTGACAGGGTTTATGGCTACACCTTC	CSVEGDRVYGYTF	-	TRBJ1-2	TRBD1	TRBV29-1
TGTGCCAGTACCCAGGGGACGTATATGAACACTGAAGCTTTCTTT	CASTQGTYMNTEAFF	once	TRBJ1-1	-	TRBV19
TGCGCCAGCAGCCGGGGGACAGGGGGAAACACTGAAGCTTTCTTT	CASSRGTGGNTEAFF	-	TRBJ1-1	TRBD1	TRBV4-1
TGCGCCAGCAGCCAAGATCTGGCGGTATCCTACAATGAGCAGTTCTTC	CASSQDLAVSYNEQFF	few	TRBJ2-1	-	TRBV4-1
TGCAGCGTTGAAACTGGCAGGGTCGCTGAAGCTTTCTTT	CSVETGRVAEAFF	-	TRBJ1-1	-	TRBV29-1
TGTGCCAGCGGGACTAGCGGGAGTAGTGAGCAGTTCTTC	CASGTSGSSEQFF	-	TRBJ2-1	TRBD2	TRBV19
TGTGCCAGTACCACTAGCGGGAGGTCTTACGAGCAGTACTTC	CASTTSGRSYEQYF	few	TRBJ2-7	TRBD2	TRBV27